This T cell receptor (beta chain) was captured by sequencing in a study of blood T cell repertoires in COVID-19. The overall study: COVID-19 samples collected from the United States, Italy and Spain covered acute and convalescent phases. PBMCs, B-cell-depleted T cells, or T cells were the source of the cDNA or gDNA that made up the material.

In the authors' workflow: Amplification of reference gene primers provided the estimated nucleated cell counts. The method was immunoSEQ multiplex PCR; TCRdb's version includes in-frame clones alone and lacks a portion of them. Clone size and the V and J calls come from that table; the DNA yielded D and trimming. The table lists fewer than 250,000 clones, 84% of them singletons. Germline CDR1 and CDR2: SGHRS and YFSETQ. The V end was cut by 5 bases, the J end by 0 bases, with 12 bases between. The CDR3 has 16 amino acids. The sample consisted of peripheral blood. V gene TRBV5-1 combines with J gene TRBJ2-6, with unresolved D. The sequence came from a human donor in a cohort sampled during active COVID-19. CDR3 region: CASSNTKHSGANVLTF. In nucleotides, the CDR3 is TGCGCCAGCAGTAACACCAAACACTCTGGGGCCAACGTCCTGACTTTC.